Below are 22 T cell receptor beta chains sequenced from a single sample in a study of blood T cells in healthy people across ages. A second roughly 7 to 11 cycle PCR used barcoded and J-beta primers. MiXCR, applied by TCRdb to the 5' RACE reads, yields one record per CDR3 protein. The sample lists around 1,000,000 distinct CDR3 sequences; about 25% were seen once. The same data also went into a second study, on T cells of mothers and their children.

The source material was blood. All receptors derive from a girl aged 2-10 years in good health.

The chain joins TRBV29-1 to TRBJ2-1, with 9 bases that match TRBD2. Looked up from germline, CDR1 is SQVTM and CDR2 is ANQGSEA. The CDR3 sequence is 14 residues long. V shed 3 bases, J shed 4 bases, and the junction held 4 bases outside the gene matches. CDR3 protein: CSVDGLAGYNEQFF. In DNA, the CDR3 is TGCAGCGTTGATGGTCTAGCGGGATACAATGAGCAGTTCTTC.

This clonotype was counted only a few times. V and J are TRBV27 and TRBJ2-7; 7 nucleotides align to TRBD2. The J call may be mistaken, given a closer DNA end match to TRBJ2-1. The CDR3 loop spans 14 amino acids. The V gene's germline CDR1 is MNHEY and CDR2 SMNVEV (reference sequence). CDR3 coding DNA: TGTATAACCGTCGGGGGGAAATCAGGAAATGAGCAGTTCTTC. Its translation: CITVGGKSGNEQFF.

The rearrangement links TRBV21-1 to TRBJ1-5. TRBV21-1 is marked as a pseudogene. This CDR3 comprises 16 residues. The CDR3 DNA reads TGTGCCAGCAGCCGAAGGTTGACACAAATCCATCAGCCCCAGCATTTT. Its translation is CASSRRLTQIHQPQHF.

This clonotype was counted a few times. This rearrangement joins TRBV5-1 to TRBJ2-5; D possibly matches TRBD1 or TRBD2 (5 bases each). Germline CDR1 and CDR2: SGHRS and YFSETQ. CDR3 length: 17 residues. With 3 bases removed from V and 5 bases from J, the gap between germline ends came to 23 bases. The CDR3 DNA sequence: TGCGCCAGCAGCTCGCCCGGTCGGGGCAGCCTAGTGGAGACCCAGTACTTC. Its translation: CASSSPGRGSLVETQYF.

This clonotype has a count of ten or more. The chain employs TRBV2 and TRBJ2-7; D is possibly TRBD2 (6 bases). This CDR3 comprises 14 residues. Trimming stripped 5 bases from V and 0 bases from J, with 11 bases between. CDR1 SNHLY and CDR2 FYNNEI come from the germline V gene. The chain's CDR3 is CASSSGRSSYEQYF. The CDR3 DNA follows: TGTGCCAGCAGTAGCGGGCGCAGCTCCTACGAGCAGTACTTC.

This rearrangement joins TRBV29-1 to TRBJ1-2; D might be TRBD1 (6 bases). V lost 1 base and J 4 bases, leaving 13 bases between the germline ends. The CDR3 runs 14 residues. Germline-derived CDR1 and CDR2 are SQVTM and ANQGSEA. The CDR3 bases are TGCAGCGTTGAAGGGGGGCCGCCTACCTATGGCTACACCTTC. Amino acids: CSVEGGPPTYGYTF.

This clonotype was seen a handful of times. The chain recombines TRBV3-1 with TRBJ1-2; maybe TRBD1 (5 bases). Germline-derived CDR1 and CDR2 are LGHDT and YNNKEL (reference sequence). The CDR3 length is 15 residues. With 0 bases removed from V and 4 bases from J, the gap between germline ends came to 12 bases. CDR3 DNA sequence: TGTGCCAGCAGCCAAGATTGGGGAGGGGTCTATGGCTACACCTTC. Translated, it gives CASSQDWGGVYGYTF.

This clonotype was detected a few times. CDR3 sequence (DNA): TGTGCCAGCAGCCATCCTTCAGGGGACTCTGGAAACACCATATATTTT. Protein product: CASSHPSGDSGNTIYF. The chain employs TRBV7-9 and TRBJ1-3; the D gene is possibly TRBD1 (6 bases). Germline V lookup: CDR1 SEHNR, CDR2 FQNEAQ (reference sequence). The V end lost 5 bases, the J end lost 0 bases, and 14 bases lay between the germline ends. CDR3 size: 16 residues.

The genes are TRBV7-8 and TRBJ2-1; 7 bases are shared with TRBD2. The CDR3 is 16 amino acids. Germline CDR1 reads SGHVS; CDR2 reads FQNEAQ. With 5 bases clipped from V and 0 bases from J, the junction kept 7 bases outside the gene matches. CDR3 in amino acids: CASSPRDYPSYNEQFF. As DNA, the CDR3 is TGTGCCAGCAGCCCAAGGGACTACCCCTCCTACAATGAGCAGTTCTTC.

This CDR3 is CASSFFTGSSQYF. For the CDR3, the DNA is TGTGCCAGCAGTTTCTTCACAGGGTCCTCGCAGTATTTT. The gene calls are TRBV28 and TRBJ2-3; a weak D match, TRBD1 (6 bases). The CDR3 runs 13 residues. V lost 3 bases and J 10 bases, leaving 14 bases between the germline ends. Germline lookup yields CDR1 MDHEN and CDR2 SYDVKM. The entire variable domain, with the rest obtained from reference TRBV28 and TRBJ2-3, is as follows: DVKVTQSSRYLVKRTGEKVFLECVQDMDHENMFWYRQDPGLGLRLIYFSYDVKMKEKGDIPEGYSVSREKKERFSLILESASTNQTSMYLCASSFFTGSSQYFGPGTRLTVL.

The chain links TRBV20-1 to TRBJ2-2; D is unresolved. This CDR3 is built from 15 residues. V lost 0 bases to trimming and J lost 0 bases, with 8 bases between them. Per the germline V gene, CDR1 is DFQATT and CDR2 is SNEGSKA (reference sequence). As DNA, the CDR3 is TGCAGTGCTAGAGATATACCATCGAACACCGGGGAGCTGTTTTTT. This translates into CSARDIPSNTGELFF.

The genes are TRBV7-8 and TRBJ1-3; maybe TRBD1 (6 bases). The CDR3 length is 17 residues. The germline CDR1 and CDR2 sequences are SGHVS and FQNEAQ. V was cut by 5 bases and J by 4 bases, with 21 bases left in between. CDR3 sequence (DNA): TGTGCCAGCAGCCTCCTCCGGGGCAGGGGTGACGGAAACACCATATATTTT. Translation gives CASSLLRGRGDGNTIYF.

This clonotype has a handful of counts. The V gene is TRBV4-3, the J gene TRBJ2-1; 11 positions agree with TRBD2. The CDR3 has 16 residues. Trimming cost V 2 bases and J 8 bases; bases outside gene matches: 8. Germline loops: CDR1 LGHNA, CDR2 YSLEER. The CDR3 DNA sequence: TGCGCCAGCAGCCAAATGTCGGCTAGCGGGGGGCATGAGCAGTTCTTC. Protein: CASSQMSASGGHEQFF.

This clonotype turned up a few times. The rearrangement links TRBV5-1 to TRBJ2-7; TRBD1 might be the D (5 bases). V dropped 4 bases and J dropped 4 bases, with 12 bases sitting between them. The CDR3 spans 13 residues. Germline CDR1 and CDR2: SGHRS and YFSETQ. DNA of the CDR3: TGCGCCAGCAGCCCCCCTACAGGATACGAGCAGTACTTC. This gives the protein CASSPPTGYEQYF.

V and J are TRBV28 and TRBJ2-1, with D possibly TRBD2 on 5 matching bases. There are 15 residues in the CDR3. Trimming took 4 bases from V and 3 from J, leaving 13 bases between them. The germline V gene encodes CDR1 MDHEN and CDR2 SYDVKM. CDR3 DNA sequence: TGTGCCAGCAGTTCCCTAGCTAAGGACTACAATGAGCAGTTCTTC. Protein product: CASSSLAKDYNEQFF.

The chain joins TRBV19 to TRBJ2-6; D is unresolved. The V end was cut by 5 bases, the J end by 0 bases, with 14 bases between. Germline-derived CDR1 and CDR2 are LNHDA and SQIVND (reference sequence). The CDR3 covers 17 residues. The CDR3 DNA is TGTGCCAGTAGTCGGGCCAGTCCGAGCTCTGGGGCCAACGTCCTGACTTTC. Protein: CASSRASPSSGANVLTF.

This chain links TRBV6-1 with TRBJ1-5; a weak D match, TRBD1 (5 bases). Trimming took off 1 base at V and 5 bases at J, with 9 bases between the two ends. Germline CDR1 MNHNS, CDR2 SASEGT. The CDR3 sequence is 14 residues long. The CDR3 sequence is CASSEVGDYQPQHF. The CDR3 coding sequence is TGTGCCAGCAGTGAAGTTGGGGACTATCAGCCCCAGCATTTT.

J is TRBJ1-5 and V is TRBV28; possible D gene TRBD1, 6 bases. Germline CDR1 reads MDHEN; CDR2 reads SYDVKM. The V end lost 7 bases, the J end lost 6 bases, and 13 bases lay between the germline ends. The CDR3 is 13 residues long. The CDR3 loop is CASMTGWGQPQHF. The DNA of the CDR3 is TGTGCCAGCATGACAGGATGGGGTCAGCCCCAGCATTTT.

This clonotype has more than one count but fewer than ten. The chain couples TRBV7-2 to TRBJ2-2; the match to TRBD1 covers 8 bases. V gave up 1 base and J gave up 6 bases; unmatched junction bases: 1. The CDR3 spans 14 residues. In germline, CDR1 is SGHTA, CDR2 FQGNSA. CDR3 coding DNA: TGTGCCAGCAGCTTAGTACAGGGGGCCGGGGAGCTGTTTTTT. Protein sequence: CASSLVQGAGELFF.

The chain combines TRBV28 with TRBJ2-1; a weak D match, TRBD1 (5 bases). CDR3 length: 15 amino acids. Germline V CDR1 and CDR2: MDHEN, SYDVKM. V was clipped by 10 bases and J by 0 bases, with 16 bases between them. The CDR3 DNA is TGTGCCACCACTCCACAGGATCTCTCCTACAATGAGCAGTTCTTC. It translates to CATTPQDLSYNEQFF.

This clonotype turned up a few times. The chain is built from TRBV28 and TRBJ2-1; the match to TRBD1 covers 7 bases. CDR1 is MDHEN, CDR2 SYDVKM, per germline. The CDR3 contains 15 residues. The J segment lost 3 bases and the V segment lost 8 bases, leaving 10 bases of the junction unmatched. The CDR3 region is CASGPHRDSYNEQFF. CDR3 sequence (DNA): TGTGCCAGCGGTCCCCACCGGGACAGCTACAATGAGCAGTTCTTC.

As concerns this clonotype: This likely comes from a read error, as the CDR3 has no conserved phenylalanine or tryptophan at its end. The chain employs TRBV11-2 and TRBJ2-7, with D hard to call. V was clipped by 5 bases and J by 6 bases, with 11 bases between them. The CDR3 runs 12 residues. Looked up from germline, CDR1 is SGHAT and CDR2 is FQNNGV. This CDR3 is CASSRQLSEQYS. CDR3 DNA: TGTGCCAGCAGCCGCCAGTTATCCGAGCAGTACTCC.